What follows is one TCR beta chain and its context. This clone was observed a single time. What this receptor recognizes is not known. Qualities for individual bases were not recorded, and no much larger clone is one base off. These data are taken from a study of control samples from healthy donors and cancer patients (dated by TCRdb to the early 2020s). The protocol used for the library was the immunoSEQ multiplex PCR assay. TCRdb obtained this table from immuneACCESS and retained in-frame rearrangements with V and J assigned. These tables miss some clones; where compared with another copy, unresolved V genes account for less than half of the shortfall, and the remainder is unexplained. This sample is represented by 80,000 or so clones; 85% to 95% of them were singletons. The ten biggest clones cover 5.8% of the sample. The sample was blood. The receptor comes from a woman aged 55-70 years in good health.

The nucleotide sequence is given as TGTGCCAGCAGGTCCCCCTCCGGACTAGCGATGTACAATGAGCAGTTCTTC. Its translation reads: CASRSPSGLAMYNEQFF. The chain is assembled from TRBV7-9 and TRBJ2-1, and 9 bases in between align with TRBD2. The CDR3 starts with the cysteine, ends with the phenylalanine, and has 17 residues. Only the CDR3 DNA stays, 51 bases, in frame from base 1. After removal of 6 bases from V and 4 bases from J, the junction retains 13 bases not matched to a gene. For CDR1 and CDR2, the germline V gene (reference sequence) lists SEHNR and FQNEAQ.